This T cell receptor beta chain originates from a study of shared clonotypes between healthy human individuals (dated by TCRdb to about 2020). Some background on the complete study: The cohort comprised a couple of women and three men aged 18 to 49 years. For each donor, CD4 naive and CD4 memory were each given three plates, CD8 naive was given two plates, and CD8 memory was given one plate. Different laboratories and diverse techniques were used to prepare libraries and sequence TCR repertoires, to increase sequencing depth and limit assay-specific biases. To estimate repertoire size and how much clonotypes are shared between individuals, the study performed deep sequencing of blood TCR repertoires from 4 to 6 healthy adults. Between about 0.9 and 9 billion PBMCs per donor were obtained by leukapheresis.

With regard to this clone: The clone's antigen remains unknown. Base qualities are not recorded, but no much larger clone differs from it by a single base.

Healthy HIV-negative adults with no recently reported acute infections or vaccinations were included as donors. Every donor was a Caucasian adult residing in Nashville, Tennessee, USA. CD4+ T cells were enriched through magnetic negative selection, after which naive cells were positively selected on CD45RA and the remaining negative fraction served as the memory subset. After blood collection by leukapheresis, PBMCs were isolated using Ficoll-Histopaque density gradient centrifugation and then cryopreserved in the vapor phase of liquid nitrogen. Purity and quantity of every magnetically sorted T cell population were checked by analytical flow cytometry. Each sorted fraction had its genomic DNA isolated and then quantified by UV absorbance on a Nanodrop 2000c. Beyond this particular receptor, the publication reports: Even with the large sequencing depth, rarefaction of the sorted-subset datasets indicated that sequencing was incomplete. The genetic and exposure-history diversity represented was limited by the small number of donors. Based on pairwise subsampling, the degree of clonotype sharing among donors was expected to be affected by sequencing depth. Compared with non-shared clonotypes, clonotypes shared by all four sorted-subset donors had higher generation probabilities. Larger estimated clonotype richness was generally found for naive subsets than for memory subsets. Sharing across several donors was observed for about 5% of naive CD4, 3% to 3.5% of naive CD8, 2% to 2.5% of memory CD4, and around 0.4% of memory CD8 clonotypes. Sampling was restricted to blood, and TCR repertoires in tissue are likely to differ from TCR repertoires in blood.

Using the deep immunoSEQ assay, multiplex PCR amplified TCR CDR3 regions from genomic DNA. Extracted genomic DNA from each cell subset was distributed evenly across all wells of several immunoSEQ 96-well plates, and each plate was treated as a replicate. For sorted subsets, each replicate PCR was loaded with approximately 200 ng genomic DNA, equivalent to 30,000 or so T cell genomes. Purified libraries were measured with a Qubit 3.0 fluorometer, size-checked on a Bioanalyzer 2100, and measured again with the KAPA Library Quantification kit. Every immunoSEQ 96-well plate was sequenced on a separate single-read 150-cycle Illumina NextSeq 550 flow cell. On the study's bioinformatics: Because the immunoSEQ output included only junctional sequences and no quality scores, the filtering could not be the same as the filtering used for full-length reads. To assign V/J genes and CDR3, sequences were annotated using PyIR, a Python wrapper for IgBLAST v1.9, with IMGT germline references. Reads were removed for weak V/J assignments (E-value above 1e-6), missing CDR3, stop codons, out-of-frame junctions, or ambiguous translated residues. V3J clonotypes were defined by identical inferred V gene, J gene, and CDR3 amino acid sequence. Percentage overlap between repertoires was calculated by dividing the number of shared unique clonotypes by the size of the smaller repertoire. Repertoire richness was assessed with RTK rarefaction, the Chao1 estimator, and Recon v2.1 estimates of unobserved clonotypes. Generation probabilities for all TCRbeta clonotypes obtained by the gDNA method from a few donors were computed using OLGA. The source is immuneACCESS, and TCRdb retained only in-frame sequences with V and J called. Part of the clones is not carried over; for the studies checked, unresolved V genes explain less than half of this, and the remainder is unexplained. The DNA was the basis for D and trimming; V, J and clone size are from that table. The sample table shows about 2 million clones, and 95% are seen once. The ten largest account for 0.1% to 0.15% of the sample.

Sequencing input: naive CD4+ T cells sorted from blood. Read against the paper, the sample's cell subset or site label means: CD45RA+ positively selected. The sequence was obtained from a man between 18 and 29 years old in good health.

The encoded CDR3 is CASRQKTDTQYF. The nucleotides are TGTGCCAGCCGACAGAAAACAGATACGCAGTATTTT. The V gene is TRBV6-1 and the J gene is TRBJ2-3, with a tentative D gene TRBD1 over 5 matching bases. The CDR3 goes from the cysteine to the phenylalanine over 12 residues. Just CDR3 DNA is preserved here, 36 bases in frame from base 1. V loses 8 bases of germline sequence and J loses 3 bases, and the interval between the two ends is 9 bases. The germline V gene provides CDR1 MNHNS and CDR2 SASEGT.